Described below is a single TCR beta chain sequence and its context. Its target is not known. Donors in the study were healthy people who gave bone marrow. The source of the sample is a study of cytomegalovirus exposure and HLA in healthy donors. Notes on the study in general: With later analysis, a missense DCLRE1C variant became linked to TCR beta V- and J-gene trimming. Later on, analysis showed that most CMV-associated TCR beta chains appeared to be HLA-restricted.

A multiplex PCR was run with 60 Vbeta primers and 13 Jbeta primers. Using immunoSEQ multiplex PCR, the repertoire was profiled, and TCRdb retains in-frame clones only, with some absent. The sample carries 80,000 or so clones, more than 75% recorded once. The ends lost 2 bases at V and 8 bases at J; junction bases unmatched: 14. Germline V gives CDR1 SGDLS, CDR2 YYNGEE. CDR3 length: 17 amino acids. The chain links TRBV9 to TRBJ2-5; the match to TRBD2 covers 11 bases. Sequenced material: PBMCs. This clonotype originated in a male donor in good health and CMV-seropositive. This chain's CDR3 is CASSVGQTSGDLQTQYF. The CDR3, as DNA: TGTGCCAGCAGCGTGGGACAGACTAGCGGGGACCTCCAAACCCAGTACTTC.